These T cell receptor beta chains were read from a single sample in a study of shared clonotypes between healthy human individuals. Assay used: immunoSEQ multiplex PCR; TCRdb lists only in-frame clones, some missing. Here the sample spans 1.5 million to 2.5 million clones, just under 95% being singletons. The material sequenced was naive CD8+ T cells sorted from blood. These receptors came from a man aged 18 to 30 in good health. Each CDR3 is given with its conserved first and last residue. Each record gives: clone size, D gene, V gene, J gene, CDR3 DNA, CDR3 protein. The D gene is left open where the match is weak. Only some rows state a clone size, as once, few, many or a class for expanded clones.

clone size: .; D gene: TRBD2; V gene: TRBV11-3; J gene: TRBJ2-2; CDR3 DNA: TGTGCCAGCAAGAAGCGGGAGGACGGGGAGCTGTTTTTT; CDR3 protein: CASKKREDGELFF
clone size: .; D gene: .; V gene: TRBV5-4; J gene: TRBJ2-3; CDR3 DNA: TGTGCCAGCAGCTTGGTGGGGGAAAACACAGATACGCAGTATTTT; CDR3 protein: CASSLVGENTDTQYF
clone size: few; D gene: .; V gene: TRBV30; J gene: TRBJ1-1; CDR3 DNA: TGTGCCTGGAGTGTAGAGGGGAACACTGAAGCTTTCTTT; CDR3 protein: CAWSVEGNTEAFF
clone size: .; D gene: .; V gene: TRBV2; J gene: TRBJ1-2; CDR3 DNA: TGTGCCAGCAGTGACTCTTCCGAGAGGGTCTATGGCTACACCTTC; CDR3 protein: CASSDSSERVYGYTF
clone size: .; D gene: .; V gene: TRBV6-5; J gene: TRBJ2-6; CDR3 DNA: TGTGCCAGCAGCCGGACAGCCTCTGGGGCCAACGTCCTGACTTTC; CDR3 protein: CASSRTASGANVLTF
clone size: .; D gene: .; V gene: TRBV6-1; J gene: TRBJ2-2; CDR3 DNA: TGTGCCAGCAGTGAATGGGGTACCAGGGAGCTGTTTTTT; CDR3 protein: CASSEWGTRELFF
clone size: .; D gene: .; V gene: TRBV11-2; J gene: TRBJ1-2; CDR3 DNA: TGTGCCAGCAGCCCCTACTCGGGGCCGGACTATGGCTACACCTTC; CDR3 protein: CASSPYSGPDYGYTF
clone size: .; D gene: .; V gene: TRBV6-1; J gene: TRBJ2-5; CDR3 DNA: TGTGCCAGCAGTGGGACCGGGACACCCATTGCGGAGACCCAGTACTTC; CDR3 protein: CASSGTGTPIAETQYF
clone size: .; D gene: .; V gene: TRBV5-6; J gene: TRBJ2-5; CDR3 DNA: TGTGCCAGCAGCTTGGGGCCACAAGAGACCCAGTACTTC; CDR3 protein: CASSLGPQETQYF
clone size: .; D gene: .; V gene: TRBV19; J gene: TRBJ2-7; CDR3 DNA: TGTGCCACGGCCCCAGGTCCCAGGGCCTACGAGCAGTACTTC; CDR3 protein: CATAPGPRAYEQYF
clone size: .; D gene: .; V gene: TRBV6-5; J gene: TRBJ2-5; CDR3 DNA: TGTGCCAGCAGTTTCAAACAGGGAAGGGGTCCGGAGACCCAGTACTTC; CDR3 protein: CASSFKQGRGPETQYF
clone size: few; D gene: .; V gene: TRBV19; J gene: TRBJ2-7; CDR3 DNA: TGTGCCAGTAGTCTTACAGCTACCTACGAGCAGTACTTC; CDR3 protein: CASSLTATYEQYF
clone size: once; D gene: TRBD1; V gene: TRBV30; J gene: TRBJ2-7; CDR3 DNA: TGTGCCTGGAATCAGGGGGCTGGGGGCGAGCAGTACTTC; CDR3 protein: CAWNQGAGGEQYF
clone size: .; D gene: .; V gene: TRBV12-5; J gene: TRBJ2-7; CDR3 DNA: TGTGCTAGTGGAAGAGGGGTCGACGAGCAGTACTTC; CDR3 protein: CASGRGVDEQYF
clone size: .; D gene: TRBD1; V gene: TRBV7-9; J gene: TRBJ2-3; CDR3 DNA: TGTGCCAGCACCTGGGACAGGAATCTCGCAGATACGCAGTATTTT; CDR3 protein: CASTWDRNLADTQYF
clone size: .; D gene: TRBD1; V gene: TRBV27; J gene: TRBJ1-3; CDR3 DNA: TGTGCCAGCAGTACAGGGACAGATCCTGGAAACACCATATATTTT; CDR3 protein: CASSTGTDPGNTIYF
clone size: .; D gene: TRBD1; V gene: TRBV2; J gene: TRBJ1-5; CDR3 DNA: TGTGCCAGCAGCCAGGGGGGATTATGGTTGCCGGGGGGCAATCAGCCCCAGCATTTT; CDR3 protein: CASSQGGLWLPGGNQPQHF
clone size: .; D gene: .; V gene: TRBV10-2; J gene: TRBJ2-1; CDR3 DNA: TGCGCCAGCAGTGAGTGGCTAGCGTGGAATAATTATGAGCAGTTCTTC; CDR3 protein: CASSEWLAWNNYEQFF
clone size: .; D gene: .; V gene: TRBV7-2; J gene: TRBJ2-7; CDR3 DNA: TGTGCCAGCAGCTTTGGGGGATCCTACGAGCAGTACTTC; CDR3 protein: CASSFGGSYEQYF
clone size: .; D gene: .; V gene: TRBV4-1; J gene: TRBJ1-1; CDR3 DNA: TGCGCCAGCAGCCAAGAGGGGGTAGGGACTGAAGCTTTCTTT; CDR3 protein: CASSQEGVGTEAFF
clone size: .; D gene: .; V gene: TRBV9; J gene: TRBJ2-2; CDR3 DNA: TGTGCCAGGACTGCCGGGGAGCTGTTTTTT; CDR3 protein: CARTAGELFF
clone size: .; D gene: .; V gene: TRBV2; J gene: TRBJ1-5; CDR3 DNA: TGTGCCAGCAGCCCTCAGGGAGTTGGGGATCAGCCCCAGCATTTT; CDR3 protein: CASSPQGVGDQPQHF
clone size: .; D gene: .; V gene: TRBV5-4; J gene: TRBJ1-3; CDR3 DNA: TGTGCCAGCAGCTCCCCCCCTGGAAACACCATATATTTT; CDR3 protein: CASSSPPGNTIYF
clone size: .; D gene: TRBD1; V gene: TRBV2; J gene: TRBJ2-7; CDR3 DNA: TGTGCCAGCAGTGATCCCGGGACAGGGGGCTCGGGCGAGCAGTACTTC; CDR3 protein: CASSDPGTGGSGEQYF
clone size: once; D gene: .; V gene: TRBV2; J gene: TRBJ2-7; CDR3 DNA: TGTGCCAGCATTGCTCAGGGATCGGAGCAGTACTTC; CDR3 protein: CASIAQGSEQYF
clone size: many; D gene: .; V gene: TRBV5-6; J gene: TRBJ2-7; CDR3 DNA: TGTGCCAGCAGCTTAATAAACTACGAGCAGTACTTC; CDR3 protein: CASSLINYEQYF
clone size: .; D gene: .; V gene: TRBV2; J gene: TRBJ2-2; CDR3 DNA: TGTGCCATCCGGGCCTTTCCCTCGAACACCGGGGAGCTGTTTTTT; CDR3 protein: CAIRAFPSNTGELFF
clone size: .; D gene: .; V gene: TRBV7-2; J gene: TRBJ1-5; CDR3 DNA: TGTGCCAGCAGCTTGTCCACAGGTTATAGCAATCAGCCCCAGCATTTT; CDR3 protein: CASSLSTGYSNQPQHF
clone size: .; D gene: TRBD1; V gene: TRBV7-9; J gene: TRBJ1-1; CDR3 DNA: TGTGCCAGCAGCCTAAGCCCCCGGACAGGGAGGGGTTTTAACACTGAAGCTTTCTTT; CDR3 protein: CASSLSPRTGRGFNTEAFF